Described below is a single TCR beta chain sequence and its context. Its antigen remains unidentified. Germline CDR1 is LNHNV and CDR2 is YYDKDF (reference sequence). CDR3 length: 14 amino acids. V lost 1 base, J lost 8 bases, and 6 bases stayed unmatched. This entry comes from a study of beta chain features in type 1 diabetes. Whole-study findings and limits: People with Type 1 diabetes carried modestly yet significantly shorter TCRB CDR3s in all four CD4+ subsets. The study found fewer insertions and more deletions at VDJ junctions in type 1 diabetes patients.

Expressed TCRB transcripts got sequenced, as all isolated RNA was reverse transcribed. Sequencing used immunoSEQ multiplex PCR; TCRdb keeps in-frame clones, though not all of them. This table holds some 17,000 clones, roughly two thirds found once. The sequenced sample consisted of stem cell memory CD4+ T cells from blood. The V gene is TRBV15, the J gene TRBJ1-2; 8 bases fit TRBD1. The clonotype comes from a man aged 30 to 39 with type 1 diabetes. CDR3 nucleotide sequence: TGTGCCACCAGCAGAGGAGGGACAGGAGGAGGCTACACCTTC. Translated: CATSRGGTGGGYTF.